This TCR beta chain stems from a study of OX40 agonist ivuxolimab in advanced cancers. Study overall: People in dose escalation had one of these cancers: hepatocellular carcinoma, melanoma, renal cell or head and neck cancer. A mean age of around 60 years, range about 23 to 80, was recorded, and approximately 80% were male.

This clone showed up just once. Losses at the gene ends were 6 bases for V and 0 bases for J; bases not matched to a gene: 7. CDR1 is SNHLY and CDR2 is FYNNEI in the germline V gene. The CDR3 is made up of 15 amino acids. Some clones are missing from TCRdb's copy, which holds only in-frame ones; the method was immunoSEQ multiplex PCR. The table shows more than 55,000 clones, with about 90% occurring only once. The input for sequencing was CD4+ or CD8+ T cells sorted from blood, taken in a trial of the OX40 agonist ivuxolimab. This clonotype was sampled from an adult with an advanced solid tumor such as melanoma, head and neck, liver or kidney cancer. This rearrangement joins TRBV2 to TRBJ1-1, with 7 nucleotides matching TRBD1. The CDR3 region has the DNA TGTGCCAGCAGGGAAACTGGACAGGTGAACACTGAAGCTTTCTTT. Its translation: CASRETGQVNTEAFF. Based on the CDR3 plus reference TRBV2 and TRBJ1-1, the full variable domain is EPEVTQTPSHQVTQMGQEVILRCVPISNHLYFYWYRQILGQKVEFLVSFYNNEISEKSEIFDDQFSVERPDGSNFTLKIRSTKLEDSAMYFCASRETGQVNTEAFFGQGTRLTVV.